The 15 T cell receptor beta chains listed next were all sequenced from one sample in a study of response to subunit inactivated influenza vaccine. TCRdb analysed the RT-PCR reads with MiXCR anew, one entry per CDR3 protein. The sample consists of more than 550,000 distinct CDR3 sequences, around 11% of them appearing once. The data also belong to a second study, concerning T cells expressing NK-cell markers. That work contributes: Generation of TCR beta cDNA was performed by 5'RACE template switching incorporating UMIs.

Sequencing used PBMCs from blood, obtained on the day of vaccination. These TCRs come from a man over 45 who received an inactivated influenza vaccine.

This chain uses TRBV2 with TRBJ2-3, with 10 bases matching TRBD2. CDR3 length: 18 amino acids. From germline, CDR1 is SNHLY and CDR2 FYNNEI. V shed 3 bases, J shed 3 bases, and the junction held 12 bases outside the gene matches. DNA for the CDR3: TGTGCCAGCAGTGAGCCAGAGGACTTTAGCGGGAGGACAGATACGCAGTATTTT. It translates to CASSEPEDFSGRTDTQYF.

The chain recombines TRBV5-1 with TRBJ2-1, with 7 positions matching TRBD1. Trimming cost V 4 bases and J 7 bases; bases outside gene matches: 11. The CDR3 totals 15 residues. Germline assignment: CDR1 SGHRS and CDR2 YFSETQ. The CDR3 DNA is TGCGCCAGCAGCCCTACGGCGACAGGGAAGAATGAGCAGTTCTTC. Translated: CASSPTATGKNEQFF.

This clonotype has just a few counts. The rearrangement joins TRBV20-1 to TRBJ2-3, with D hard to call. Germline V gene lookup returns CDR1 DFQATT and CDR2 SNEGSKA (reference sequence). The length of the CDR3 is 15 residues. With 1 base removed from V and 2 bases from J, the gap between germline ends came to 13 bases. CDR3 sequence reads: CSARATITVTDTQYF. The CDR3 DNA sequence: TGCAGTGCTAGAGCGACGATCACCGTCACAGATACGCAGTATTTT.

This clonotype was recorded at least ten times. This chain links TRBV15 with TRBJ1-2, with 7 positions matching TRBD1. This CDR3 has 14 residues. V shed 8 bases and J 3 bases; nucleotides not matched to a gene: 9. CDR1 and CDR2 from the germline V gene are LNHNV and YYDKDF (reference sequence). CDR3 sequence: CATSPGQPYYGYTF. The DNA of the CDR3 is TGTGCCACCTCCCCGGGACAGCCTTACTATGGCTACACCTTC.

This chain uses TRBV20-1 with TRBJ2-7, with 9 bases lining up with TRBD1. The CDR3 sequence is 14 residues long. Germline V gene sequence: CDR1 DFQATT, CDR2 SNEGSKA (reference sequence). V was pared by 3 bases and J by 6 bases, with 9 bases of the junction left unmatched. DNA of the CDR3: TGCAGTGCTAGTCCCGGGACAGGGTCTAGCGAGCAGTACTTC. The encoded protein is CSASPGTGSSEQYF.

The chain links TRBV10-3 to TRBJ2-4, with D tentatively TRBD1 (6 bases). The V gene's germline CDR1 is ENHRY and CDR2 SYGVKD. Trimming pared 10 bases from V and 1 base from J, leaving 11 bases between. The CDR3 has 13 amino acids. The CDR3 nucleotides read TGTGCCACCCAAGACAGGGCCAAAAACATTCAGTACTTC. This codes for CATQDRAKNIQYF.

As for this clonotype: Being one base from a much bigger clone, this may be a read error. This chain links TRBV20-1 with TRBJ2-5; the match to TRBD2 covers 7 bases. Germline values: CDR1 DFQATT, CDR2 SNEGSKA (reference sequence). This CDR3 contains 14 residues. Germline trimming cut 4 bases from V and 9 bases from J; bases unmatched to any gene: 14. CDR3 nucleotides: TGCAGTGCTAATCTTGGCGGGGGAGTGGAGGCCCAGTACTTC. Translated, it gives CSANLGGGVEAQYF.

The V gene is TRBV12-3 or TRBV12-4, the J gene TRBJ1-3; 7 bases align to TRBD1. V shed 7 bases and J 3 bases; nucleotides not matched to a gene: 6. This CDR3 region has 14 residues. CDR3 protein: CASTPTGSGNTIYF. The CDR3, as DNA: TGTGCCAGCACCCCGACAGGGAGTGGAAACACCATATATTTT.

This clonotype was counted a few times. V is TRBV6-5 and J is TRBJ2-7; D is unclear. Germline V gene sequence: CDR1 MNHEY, CDR2 SVGAGI. V shed 7 bases and J shed 3 bases, with 10 bases lying between them. This CDR3 spans 12 amino acids. CDR3 DNA: TGTGCCAGCACTGGCACGAACTACGAGCAGTACTTC. It is translated as CASTGTNYEQYF.

This chain links TRBV20-1 with TRBJ1-1, with D unresolved. V dropped 3 bases and J dropped 5 bases, with 10 bases sitting between them. There are 12 residues in the CDR3. Per the germline V gene, CDR1 is DFQATT and CDR2 is SNEGSKA (reference sequence). CDR3 region: CSASIGRTEAFF. The CDR3 DNA reads TGCAGTGCTAGTATAGGCCGAACTGAAGCTTTCTTT.

This clonotype was seen at least ten times. The chain uses TRBV12-3 or TRBV12-4 and TRBJ1-2; a weak D match, TRBD1 (6 bases). The CDR3 runs 14 residues. Trimming took 3 bases from V and 8 from J, leaving 16 bases between them. As DNA, the CDR3 is TGTGCCAGCAGTTTTCAGGGGCGGTTTGGAGGCTACACCTTC. It encodes CASSFQGRFGGYTF.

This clonotype was detected only a few times. The genes are TRBV6-2 or TRBV6-3 and TRBJ1-6; the match to TRBD1 covers 7 bases. The germline V gene encodes CDR1 MNHEY and CDR2 SVGEGT. The CDR3 has 13 amino acids. The J segment lost 10 bases and the V segment lost 8 bases, leaving 8 bases of the junction unmatched. This CDR3 reads CASYDRVQSPLHF. As DNA, the CDR3 is TGTGCCAGCTATGACAGGGTACAATCACCCCTCCACTTT.

This clonotype was found a few times. The rearrangement joins TRBV18 to TRBJ2-7; D is unresolved. Germline V lookup: CDR1 KGHSH, CDR2 LQKENI. This CDR3 contains 13 residues. V was cut by 2 bases and J by 2 bases, with 7 bases left in between. This CDR3 reads CASSPADTYEQYF. In DNA, the CDR3 is TGTGCCAGCTCACCAGCAGATACCTACGAGCAGTACTTC.

The table lists this clonotype with a few counts. This chain uses TRBV27 with TRBJ2-1; 7 bases match TRBD1. The germline CDR1 and CDR2 sequences are MNHEY and SMNVEV (reference sequence). Germline trimming cut 7 bases from V and 5 bases from J; bases unmatched to any gene: 8. The CDR3 is made up of 14 amino acids. For the CDR3, the DNA is TGTGCCAGCACCCTCCTAACAGGGGACAATGAGCAGTTCTTC. It translates to CASTLLTGDNEQFF.

A few counts support this clonotype. V gene TRBV7-2 combines with J gene TRBJ2-7, with 10 positions matching TRBD2. The germline gives CDR1 SGHTA, CDR2 FQGNSA. The CDR3 is 14 amino acids. V gave up 5 bases and J gave up 6 bases; unmatched junction bases: 7. DNA for the CDR3: TGTGCCAGCAGCCCCAGTAGCGGGAGGAGCGAGCAGTACTTC. Amino acid sequence: CASSPSSGRSEQYF.